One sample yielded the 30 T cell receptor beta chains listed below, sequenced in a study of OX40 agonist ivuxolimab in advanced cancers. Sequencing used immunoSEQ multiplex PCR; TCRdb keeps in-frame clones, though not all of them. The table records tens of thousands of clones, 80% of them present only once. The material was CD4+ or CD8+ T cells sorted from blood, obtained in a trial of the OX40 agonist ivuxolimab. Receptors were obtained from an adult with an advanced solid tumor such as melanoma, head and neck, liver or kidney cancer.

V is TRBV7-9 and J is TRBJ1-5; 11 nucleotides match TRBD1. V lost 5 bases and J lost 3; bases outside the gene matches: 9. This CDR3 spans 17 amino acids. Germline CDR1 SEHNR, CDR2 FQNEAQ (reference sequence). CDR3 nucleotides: TGTGCCAGCAGCACCGGGACAGGGGGTTGGGACAATCAGCCCCAGCATTTT. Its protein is CASSTGTGGWDNQPQHF.

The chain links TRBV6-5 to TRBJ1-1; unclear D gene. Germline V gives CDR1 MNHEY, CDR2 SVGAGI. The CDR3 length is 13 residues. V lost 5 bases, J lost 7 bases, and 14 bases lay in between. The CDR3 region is CASSNGPGFEAFF. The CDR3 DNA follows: TGTGCCAGCAGTAATGGCCCTGGGTTTGAAGCTTTCTTT.

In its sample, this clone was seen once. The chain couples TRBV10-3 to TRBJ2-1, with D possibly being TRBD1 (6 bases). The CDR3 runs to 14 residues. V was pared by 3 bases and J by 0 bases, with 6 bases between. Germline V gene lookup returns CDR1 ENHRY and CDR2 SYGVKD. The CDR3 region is CAISEGGSYNEQFF. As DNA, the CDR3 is TGTGCCATCAGTGAAGGGGGCTCCTACAATGAGCAGTTCTTC.

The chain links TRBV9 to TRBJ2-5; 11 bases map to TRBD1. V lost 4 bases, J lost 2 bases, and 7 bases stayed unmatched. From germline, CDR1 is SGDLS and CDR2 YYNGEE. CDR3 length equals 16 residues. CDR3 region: CASSPGQGAGQETQYF. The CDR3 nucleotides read TGTGCCAGCAGCCCAGGACAGGGGGCCGGTCAAGAGACCCAGTACTTC.

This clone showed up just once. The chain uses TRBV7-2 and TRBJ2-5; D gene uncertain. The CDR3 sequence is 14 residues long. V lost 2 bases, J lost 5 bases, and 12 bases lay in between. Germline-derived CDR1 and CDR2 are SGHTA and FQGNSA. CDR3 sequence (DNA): TGTGCCAGCAGCTTAAATAATCTTCGGGAGACCCAGTACTTC. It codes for CASSLNNLRETQYF.

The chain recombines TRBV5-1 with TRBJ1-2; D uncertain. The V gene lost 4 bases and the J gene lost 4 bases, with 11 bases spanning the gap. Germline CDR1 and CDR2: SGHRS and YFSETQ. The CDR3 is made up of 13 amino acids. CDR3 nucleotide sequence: TGCGCCAGCAGCCCCAGGCTAAGCTATGGCTACACCTTC. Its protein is CASSPRLSYGYTF. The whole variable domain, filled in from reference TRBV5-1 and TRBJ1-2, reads KAGVTQTPRYLIKTRGQQVTLSCSPISGHRSVSWYQQTPGQGLQFLFEYFSETQRNKGNFPGRFSGRQFSNSRSEMNVSTLELGDSALYLCASSPRLSYGYTFGSGTRLTVV.

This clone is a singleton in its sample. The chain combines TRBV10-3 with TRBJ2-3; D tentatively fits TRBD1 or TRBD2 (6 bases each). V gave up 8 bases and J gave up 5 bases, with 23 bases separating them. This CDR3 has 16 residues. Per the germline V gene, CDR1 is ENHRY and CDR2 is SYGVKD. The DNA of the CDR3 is TGTGCCATCGCCCCCCGAGGAGGGACATTAGGAGATACGCAGTATTTT. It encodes CAIAPRGGTLGDTQYF.

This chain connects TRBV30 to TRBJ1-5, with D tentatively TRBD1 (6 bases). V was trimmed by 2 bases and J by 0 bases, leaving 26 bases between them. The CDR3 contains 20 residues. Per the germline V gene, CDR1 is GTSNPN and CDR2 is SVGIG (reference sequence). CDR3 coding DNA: TGTGCCTGGAGTCTCCGTACCCCCCTCCGGGACACGGCTAGCAATCAGCCCCAGCATTTT. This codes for CAWSLRTPLRDTASNQPQHF.

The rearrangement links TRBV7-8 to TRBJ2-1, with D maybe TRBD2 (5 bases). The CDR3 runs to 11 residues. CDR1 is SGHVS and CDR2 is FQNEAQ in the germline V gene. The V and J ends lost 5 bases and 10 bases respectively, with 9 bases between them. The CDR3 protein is CASSVREEQFF. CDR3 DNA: TGTGCCAGCAGCGTCCGGGAAGAGCAGTTCTTC.

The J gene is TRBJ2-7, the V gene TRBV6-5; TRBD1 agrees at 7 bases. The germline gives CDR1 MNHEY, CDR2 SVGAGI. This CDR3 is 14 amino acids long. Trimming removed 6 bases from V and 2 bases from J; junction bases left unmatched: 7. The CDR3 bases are TGTGCCAGCAGCTTCGGGACAGCAGCCTACGAGCAGTACTTC. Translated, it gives CASSFGTAAYEQYF.

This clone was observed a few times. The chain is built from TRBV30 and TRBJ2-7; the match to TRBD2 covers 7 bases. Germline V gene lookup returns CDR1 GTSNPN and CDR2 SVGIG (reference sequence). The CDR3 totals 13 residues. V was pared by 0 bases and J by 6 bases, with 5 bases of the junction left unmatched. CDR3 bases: TGTGCCTGGAGTGTTGGCAGGGAGGGCGAGCAGTACTTC. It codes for CAWSVGREGEQYF.

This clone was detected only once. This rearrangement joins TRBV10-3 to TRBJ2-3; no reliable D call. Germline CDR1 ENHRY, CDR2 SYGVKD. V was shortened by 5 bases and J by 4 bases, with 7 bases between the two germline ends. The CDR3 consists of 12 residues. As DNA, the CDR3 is TGTGCCATCAGTTTCCGGGCAGATACGCAGTATTTT. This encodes CAISFRADTQYF.

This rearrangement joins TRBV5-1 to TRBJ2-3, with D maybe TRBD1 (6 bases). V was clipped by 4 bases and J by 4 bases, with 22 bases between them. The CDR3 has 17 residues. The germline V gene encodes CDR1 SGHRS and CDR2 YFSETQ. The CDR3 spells CASSPLLTGGMSDTQYF. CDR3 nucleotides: TGCGCCAGCAGCCCCCTACTGACAGGAGGTATGTCAGATACGCAGTATTTT.

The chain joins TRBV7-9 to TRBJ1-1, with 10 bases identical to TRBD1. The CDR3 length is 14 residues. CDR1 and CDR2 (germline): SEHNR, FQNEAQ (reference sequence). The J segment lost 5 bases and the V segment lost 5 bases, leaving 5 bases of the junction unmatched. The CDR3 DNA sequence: TGTGCCAGCAGCATGAGACAGGGGGCTACTGAAGCTTTCTTT. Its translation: CASSMRQGATEAFF.

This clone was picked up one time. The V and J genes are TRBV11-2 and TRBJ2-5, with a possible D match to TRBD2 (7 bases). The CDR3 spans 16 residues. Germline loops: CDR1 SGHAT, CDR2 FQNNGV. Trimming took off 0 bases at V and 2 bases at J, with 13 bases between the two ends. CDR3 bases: TGTGCCAGCAGCTTAGAAGGGGGGGTTCGACAAGAGACCCAGTACTTC. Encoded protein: CASSLEGGVRQETQYF. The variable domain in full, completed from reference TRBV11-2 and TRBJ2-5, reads EAGVAQSPRYKIIEKRQSVAFWCNPISGHATLYWYQQILGQGPKLLIQFQNNGVVDDSQLPKDRFSAERLKGVDSTLKIQPAKLEDSAVYLCASSLEGGVRQETQYFGPGTRLLVL.

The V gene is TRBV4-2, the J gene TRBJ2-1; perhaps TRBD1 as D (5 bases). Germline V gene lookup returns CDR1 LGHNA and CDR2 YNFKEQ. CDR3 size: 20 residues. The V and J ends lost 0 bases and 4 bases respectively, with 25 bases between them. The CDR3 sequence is CASSQDGQQEHSPSYNEQFF. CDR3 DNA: TGTGCCAGCAGCCAAGATGGGCAACAGGAACATTCCCCGTCTTACAATGAGCAGTTCTTC.

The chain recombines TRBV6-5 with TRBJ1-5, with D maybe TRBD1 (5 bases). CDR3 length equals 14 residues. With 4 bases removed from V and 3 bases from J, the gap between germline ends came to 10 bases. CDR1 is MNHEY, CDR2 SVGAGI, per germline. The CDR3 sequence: CASSFDSSNQPQHF. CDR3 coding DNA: TGTGCCAGCAGTTTTGACAGCTCCAATCAGCCCCAGCATTTT.

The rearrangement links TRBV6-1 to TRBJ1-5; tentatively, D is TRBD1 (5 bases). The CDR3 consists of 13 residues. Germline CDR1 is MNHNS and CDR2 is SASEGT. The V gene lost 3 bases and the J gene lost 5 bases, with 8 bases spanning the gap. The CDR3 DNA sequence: TGTGCCAGCAGTGATTCGGGGGATCAGCCCCAGCATTTT. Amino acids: CASSDSGDQPQHF.

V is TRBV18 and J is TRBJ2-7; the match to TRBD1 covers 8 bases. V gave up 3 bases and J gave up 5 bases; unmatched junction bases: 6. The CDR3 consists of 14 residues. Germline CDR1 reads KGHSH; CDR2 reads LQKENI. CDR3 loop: CASSPPGQVDEQYF. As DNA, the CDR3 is TGTGCCAGCTCACCCCCGGGACAGGTCGACGAGCAGTACTTC. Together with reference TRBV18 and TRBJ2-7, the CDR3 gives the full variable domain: NAGVMQNPRHLVRRRGQEARLRCSPMKGHSHVYWYRQLPEEGLKFMVYLQKENIIDESGMPKERFSAEFPKEGPSILRIQQVVRGDSAAYFCASSPPGQVDEQYFGPGTRLTVT.

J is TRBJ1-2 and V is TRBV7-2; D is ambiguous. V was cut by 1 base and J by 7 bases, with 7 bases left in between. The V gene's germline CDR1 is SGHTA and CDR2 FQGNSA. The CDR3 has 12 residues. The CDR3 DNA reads TGTGCCAGCAGCTTAGGGGCACGTGGCTACACCTTC. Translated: CASSLGARGYTF.

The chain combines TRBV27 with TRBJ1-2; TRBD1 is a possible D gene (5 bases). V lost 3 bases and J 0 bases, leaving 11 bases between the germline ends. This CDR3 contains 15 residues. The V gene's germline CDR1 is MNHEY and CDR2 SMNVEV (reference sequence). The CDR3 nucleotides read TGTGCCAGCAGTTTTATAGACAGCACTAACTATGGCTACACCTTC. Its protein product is CASSFIDSTNYGYTF.

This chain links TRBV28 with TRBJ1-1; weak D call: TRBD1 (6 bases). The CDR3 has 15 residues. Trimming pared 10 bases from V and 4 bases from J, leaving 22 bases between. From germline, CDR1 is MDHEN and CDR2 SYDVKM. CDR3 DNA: TGTGCCACCCTGCTTAGCGGCACAGGGAGCACTGAAGCTTTCTTT. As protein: CATLLSGTGSTEAFF.

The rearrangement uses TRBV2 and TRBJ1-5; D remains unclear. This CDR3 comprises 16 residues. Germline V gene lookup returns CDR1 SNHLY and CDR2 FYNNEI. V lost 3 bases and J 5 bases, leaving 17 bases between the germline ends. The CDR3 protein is CASSDSTVRWDQPQHF. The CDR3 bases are TGTGCCAGCAGTGATAGTACAGTCCGTTGGGATCAGCCCCAGCATTTT.

The CDR3 DNA is TGTGCCAGTAGTAACCGGGAGGGCCAGGAGGACGAGCAGTACTTC. Translated, it gives CASSNREGQEDEQYF. J is TRBJ2-7 and V is TRBV19; 8 bases map to TRBD2. V was pared by 4 bases and J by 5 bases, with 10 bases of the junction left unmatched. Per the germline V gene, CDR1 is LNHDA and CDR2 is SQIVND (reference sequence). The CDR3 loop spans 15 amino acids.

The CDR3 DNA sequence: TGTGCCAGCACCGATACAGGGACTGGGGCCAACGTCCTGACTTTC. This translates into CASTDTGTGANVLTF. V gene TRBV6-6 combines with J gene TRBJ2-6, with TRBD1 as a possible D gene (6 bases). Per germline, CDR1 MNHNY and CDR2 SVGAGI (reference sequence). The CDR3 has 15 residues. V gave up 7 bases and J gave up 2 bases, with 12 bases separating them.

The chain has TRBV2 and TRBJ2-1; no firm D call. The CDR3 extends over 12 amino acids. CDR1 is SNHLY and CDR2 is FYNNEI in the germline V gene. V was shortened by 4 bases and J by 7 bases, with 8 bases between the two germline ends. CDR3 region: CASSGDGNEQFF. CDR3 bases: TGTGCCAGCAGTGGAGACGGGAATGAGCAGTTCTTC.

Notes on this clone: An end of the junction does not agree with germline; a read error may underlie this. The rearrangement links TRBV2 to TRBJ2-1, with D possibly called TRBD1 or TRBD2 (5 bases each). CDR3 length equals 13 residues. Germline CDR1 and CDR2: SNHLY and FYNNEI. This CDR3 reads CASRGTSFNEQFF. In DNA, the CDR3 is TGTGCCTCCCGAGGGACCTCCTTCAATGAGCAGTTCTTC.

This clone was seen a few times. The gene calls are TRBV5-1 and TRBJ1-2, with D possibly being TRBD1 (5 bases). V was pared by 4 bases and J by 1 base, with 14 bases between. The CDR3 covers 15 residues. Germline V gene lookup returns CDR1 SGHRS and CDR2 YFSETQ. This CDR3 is CASSGGVGGNYGYTF. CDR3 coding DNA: TGCGCCAGCAGCGGCGGGGTGGGGGGTAACTATGGCTACACCTTC.

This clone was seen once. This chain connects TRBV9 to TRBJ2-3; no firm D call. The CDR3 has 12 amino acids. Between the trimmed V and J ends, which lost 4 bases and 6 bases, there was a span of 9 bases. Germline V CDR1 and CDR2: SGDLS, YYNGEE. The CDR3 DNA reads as TGTGCCAGCAGCCTCTCAAAGGATACGCAGTATTTT. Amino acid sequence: CASSLSKDTQYF.

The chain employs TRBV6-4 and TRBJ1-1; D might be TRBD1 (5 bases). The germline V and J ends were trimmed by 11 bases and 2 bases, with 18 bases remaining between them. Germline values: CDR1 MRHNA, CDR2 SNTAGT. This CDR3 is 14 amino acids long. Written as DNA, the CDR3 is TGTGCCTCCAAGCGACAGCCTTCTAACACTGAAGCTTTCTTT. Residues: CASKRQPSNTEAFF.